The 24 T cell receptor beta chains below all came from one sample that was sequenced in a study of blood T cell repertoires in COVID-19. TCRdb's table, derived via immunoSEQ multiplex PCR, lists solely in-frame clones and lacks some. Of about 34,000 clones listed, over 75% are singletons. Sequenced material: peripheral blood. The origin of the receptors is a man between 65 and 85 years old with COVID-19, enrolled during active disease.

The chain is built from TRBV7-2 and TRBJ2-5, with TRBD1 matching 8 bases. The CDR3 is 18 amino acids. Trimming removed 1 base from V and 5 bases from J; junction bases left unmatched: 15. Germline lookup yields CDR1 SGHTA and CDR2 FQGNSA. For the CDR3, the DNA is TGTGCCAGCAGCTTAGTTGTTAGCCTGACAGGGGAACACGAGACCCAGTACTTC. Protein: CASSLVVSLTGEHETQYF. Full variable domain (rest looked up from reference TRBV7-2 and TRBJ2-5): GAGVSQSPSNKVTEKGKDVELRCDPISGHTALYWYRQSLGQGLEFLIYFQGNSAPDKSGLPSDRFSAERTGGSVSTLTIQRTQQEDSAVYLCASSLVVSLTGEHETQYFGPGTRLLVL.

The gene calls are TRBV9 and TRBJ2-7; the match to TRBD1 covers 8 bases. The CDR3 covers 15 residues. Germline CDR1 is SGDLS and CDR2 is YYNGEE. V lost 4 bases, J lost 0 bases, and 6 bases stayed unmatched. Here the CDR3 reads CASSPRTGYSYEQYF. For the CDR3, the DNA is TGTGCCAGCAGCCCTCGGACAGGGTACTCCTACGAGCAGTACTTC.

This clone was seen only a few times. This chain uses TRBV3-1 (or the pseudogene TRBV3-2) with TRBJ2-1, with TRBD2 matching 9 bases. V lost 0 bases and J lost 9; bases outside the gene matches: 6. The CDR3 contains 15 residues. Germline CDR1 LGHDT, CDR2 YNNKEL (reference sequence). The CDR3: CASSQDNSGRGEQFF. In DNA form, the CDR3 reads TGTGCCAGCAGCCAAGATAATAGCGGGAGAGGTGAGCAGTTCTTC.

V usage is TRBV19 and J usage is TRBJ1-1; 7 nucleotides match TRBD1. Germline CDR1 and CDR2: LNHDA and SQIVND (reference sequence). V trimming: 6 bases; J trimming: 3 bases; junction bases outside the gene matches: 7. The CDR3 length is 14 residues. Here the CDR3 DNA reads TGTGCCAGTAGCAGCATTGACAGGGACACTGAAGCTTTCTTT. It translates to CASSSIDRDTEAFF.

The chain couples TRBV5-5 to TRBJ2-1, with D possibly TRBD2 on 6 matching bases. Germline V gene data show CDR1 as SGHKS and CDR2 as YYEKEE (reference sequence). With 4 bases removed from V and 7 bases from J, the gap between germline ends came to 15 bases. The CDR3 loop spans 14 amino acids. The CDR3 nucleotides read TGTGCCAGCAGCCCCCAGACTAGTACGAATGAGCAGTTCTTC. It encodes CASSPQTSTNEQFF.

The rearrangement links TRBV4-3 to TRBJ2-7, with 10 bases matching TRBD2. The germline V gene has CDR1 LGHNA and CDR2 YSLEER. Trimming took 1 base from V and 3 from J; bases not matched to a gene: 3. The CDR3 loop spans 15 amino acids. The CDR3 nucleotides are TGCGCCAGCAGCCAAGCGCTAGCGGGAGACTACGAGCAGTACTTC. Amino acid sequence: CASSQALAGDYEQYF.

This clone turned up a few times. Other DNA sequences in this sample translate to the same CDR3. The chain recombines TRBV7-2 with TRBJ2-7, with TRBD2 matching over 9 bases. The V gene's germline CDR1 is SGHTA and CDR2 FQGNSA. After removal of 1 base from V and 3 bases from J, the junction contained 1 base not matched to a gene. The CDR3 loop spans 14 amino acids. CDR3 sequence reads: CASSLVAGVYEQYF. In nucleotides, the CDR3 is TGTGCCAGCAGCTTAGTAGCGGGAGTCTACGAGCAGTACTTC.

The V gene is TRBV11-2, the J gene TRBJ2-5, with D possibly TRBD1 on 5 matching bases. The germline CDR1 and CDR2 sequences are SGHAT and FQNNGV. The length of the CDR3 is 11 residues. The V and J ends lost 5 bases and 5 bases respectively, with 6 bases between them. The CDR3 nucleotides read TGTGCCAGCAGCAAGGGGGAGACCCAGTACTTC. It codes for CASSKGETQYF.

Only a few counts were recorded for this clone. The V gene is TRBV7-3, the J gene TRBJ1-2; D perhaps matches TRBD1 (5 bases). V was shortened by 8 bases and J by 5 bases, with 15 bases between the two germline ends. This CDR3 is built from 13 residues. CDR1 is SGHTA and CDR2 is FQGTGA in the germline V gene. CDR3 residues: CASAEGLGYGYTF. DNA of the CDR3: TGTGCCAGCGCGGAGGGGTTAGGATATGGCTACACCTTC.

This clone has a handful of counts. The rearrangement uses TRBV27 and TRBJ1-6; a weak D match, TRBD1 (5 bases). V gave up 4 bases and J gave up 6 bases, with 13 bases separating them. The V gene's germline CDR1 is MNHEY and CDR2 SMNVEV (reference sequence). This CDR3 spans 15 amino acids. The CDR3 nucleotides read TGTGCCAGCAGTTCGGGGGTGAATACTAATTCACCCCTCCACTTT. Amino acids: CASSSGVNTNSPLHF.

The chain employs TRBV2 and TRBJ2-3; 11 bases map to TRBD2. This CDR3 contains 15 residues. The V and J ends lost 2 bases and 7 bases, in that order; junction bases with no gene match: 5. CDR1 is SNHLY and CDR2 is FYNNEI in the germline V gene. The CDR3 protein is CASSELAGGGNTQYF. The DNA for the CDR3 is TGTGCCAGCAGTGAACTAGCGGGAGGTGGAAATACGCAGTATTTT.

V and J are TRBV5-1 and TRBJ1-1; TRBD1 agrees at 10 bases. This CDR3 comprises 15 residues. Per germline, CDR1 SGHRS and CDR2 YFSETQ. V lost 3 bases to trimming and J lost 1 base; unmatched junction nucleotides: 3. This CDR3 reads CASSSGTGENTEAFF. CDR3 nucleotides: TGCGCCAGCAGCTCCGGGACAGGGGAGAACACTGAAGCTTTCTTT.

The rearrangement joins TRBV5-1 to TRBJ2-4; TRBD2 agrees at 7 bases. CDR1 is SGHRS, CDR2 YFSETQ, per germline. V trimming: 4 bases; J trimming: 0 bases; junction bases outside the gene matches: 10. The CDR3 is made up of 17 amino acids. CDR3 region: CASSPGGVRLAKNIQYF. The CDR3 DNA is TGCGCCAGCAGCCCGGGAGGAGTTAGGCTAGCCAAAAACATTCAGTACTTC.

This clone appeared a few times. The CDR3 coding sequence is TGTGCCAGCAGTCCCTTAACAGGGGGCAATCAGCCCCAGCATTTT. Protein product: CASSPLTGGNQPQHF. The chain recombines TRBV28 with TRBJ1-5, with 7 bases that match TRBD1. Germline V CDR1 and CDR2: MDHEN, SYDVKM. After removal of 5 bases from V and 2 bases from J, the junction contained 6 bases not matched to a gene. This CDR3 has 15 amino acids.

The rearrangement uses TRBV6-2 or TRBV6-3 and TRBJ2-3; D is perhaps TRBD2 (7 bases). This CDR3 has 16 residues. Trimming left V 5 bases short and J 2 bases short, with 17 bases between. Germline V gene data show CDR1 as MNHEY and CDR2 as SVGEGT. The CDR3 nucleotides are TGTGCCAGCAGTCTTCGGACAGCGGGACACACAGATACGCAGTATTTT. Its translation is CASSLRTAGHTDTQYF.

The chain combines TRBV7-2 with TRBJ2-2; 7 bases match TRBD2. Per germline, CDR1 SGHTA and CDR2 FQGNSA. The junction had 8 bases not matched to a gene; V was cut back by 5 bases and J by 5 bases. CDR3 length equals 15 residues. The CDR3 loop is CASSPAMGGTGELFF. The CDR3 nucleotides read TGTGCCAGCAGCCCGGCTATGGGGGGGACCGGGGAGCTGTTTTTT.

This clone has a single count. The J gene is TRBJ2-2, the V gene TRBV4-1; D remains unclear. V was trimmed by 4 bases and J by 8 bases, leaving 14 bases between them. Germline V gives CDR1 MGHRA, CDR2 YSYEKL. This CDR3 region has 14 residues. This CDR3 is CASSPPTTEGELFF. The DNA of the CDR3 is TGCGCCAGCAGCCCCCCGACCACGGAGGGGGAGCTGTTTTTT.

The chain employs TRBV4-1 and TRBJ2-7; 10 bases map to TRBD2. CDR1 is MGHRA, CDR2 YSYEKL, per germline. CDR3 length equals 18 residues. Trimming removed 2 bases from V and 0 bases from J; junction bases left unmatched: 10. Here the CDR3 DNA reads TGCGCCAGCAGCCAACGCGAGCTAGCGGGAGTGAGCTCCTACGAGCAGTACTTC. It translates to CASSQRELAGVSSYEQYF.

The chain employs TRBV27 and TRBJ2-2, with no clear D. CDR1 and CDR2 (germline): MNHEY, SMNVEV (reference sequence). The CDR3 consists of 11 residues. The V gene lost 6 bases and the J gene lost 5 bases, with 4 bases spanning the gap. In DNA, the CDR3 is TGTGCCAGCAGGAGGACCGGGGAGCTGTTTTTT. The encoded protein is CASRRTGELFF.

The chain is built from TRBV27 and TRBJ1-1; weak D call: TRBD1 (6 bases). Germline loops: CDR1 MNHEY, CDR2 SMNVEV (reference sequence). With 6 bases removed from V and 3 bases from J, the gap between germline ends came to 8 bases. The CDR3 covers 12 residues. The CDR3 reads CASRGTYTEAFF. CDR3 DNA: TGTGCCAGCAGAGGGACATACACTGAAGCTTTCTTT.

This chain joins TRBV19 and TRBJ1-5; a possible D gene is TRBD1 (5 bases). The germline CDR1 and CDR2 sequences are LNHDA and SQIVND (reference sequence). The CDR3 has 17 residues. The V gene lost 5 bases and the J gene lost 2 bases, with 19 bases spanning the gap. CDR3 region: CASSLRVAGTGNQPQHF. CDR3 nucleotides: TGTGCCAGTAGTTTAAGGGTGGCTGGGACTGGCAATCAGCCCCAGCATTTT.

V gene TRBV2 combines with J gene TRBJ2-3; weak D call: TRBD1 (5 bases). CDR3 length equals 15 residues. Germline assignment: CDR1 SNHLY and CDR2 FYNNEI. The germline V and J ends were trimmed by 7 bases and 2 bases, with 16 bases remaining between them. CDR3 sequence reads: CASTPTVSITDTQYF. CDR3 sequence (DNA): TGTGCCAGCACCCCGACAGTCTCAATCACAGATACGCAGTATTTT. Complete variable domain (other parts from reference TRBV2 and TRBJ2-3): EPEVTQTPSHQVTQMGQEVILRCVPISNHLYFYWYRQILGQKVEFLVSFYNNEISEKSEIFDDQFSVERPDGSNFTLKIRSTKLEDSAMYFCASTPTVSITDTQYFGPGTRLTVL.

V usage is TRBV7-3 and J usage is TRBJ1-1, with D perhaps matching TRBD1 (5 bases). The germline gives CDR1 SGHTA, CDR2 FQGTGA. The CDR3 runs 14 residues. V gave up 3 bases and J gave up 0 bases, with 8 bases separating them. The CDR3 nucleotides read TGTGCCAGCAGCTTGACAGCAATGAACACTGAAGCTTTCTTT. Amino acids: CASSLTAMNTEAFF.

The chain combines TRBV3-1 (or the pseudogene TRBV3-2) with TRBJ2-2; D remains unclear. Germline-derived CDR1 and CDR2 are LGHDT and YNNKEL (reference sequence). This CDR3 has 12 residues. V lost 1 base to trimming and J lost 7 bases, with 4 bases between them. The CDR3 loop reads CASSQGSGELFF. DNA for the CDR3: TGTGCCAGCAGCCAAGGTAGCGGGGAGCTGTTTTTT.